The rows below give T cell receptor beta chains drawn from one sample of a study of blood T cells in healthy people across ages. One entry per CDR3 protein results from TCRdb running MiXCR on the 5' RACE reads. This sample has about 750,000 distinct CDR3 sequences, with about 53% found just once. The sample taken for sequencing was blood. The receptors derive from a man aged 80 or over in good health. Each CDR3 is given with its conserved first and last residue. Each record gives: V gene, J gene, clone size, D gene, CDR3 protein, CDR3 DNA. A D gene is named only where the DNA matches it firmly. Size values are once, few and many counts, or a class for expanded clones, and some rows have none.

TRBV18	TRBJ2-1	.	TRBD2	CASSPLGAGAYNEQFF	TGTGCCAGCTCACCCCTGGGAGCGGGAGCTTACAATGAGCAGTTCTTC
TRBV29-1	TRBJ2-1	.	TRBD2	CSVGLAEPYNEQFF	TGCAGCGTGGGACTAGCGGAACCCTACAATGAGCAGTTCTTC
TRBV12-3/TRBV12-4	TRBJ1-2	few	.	CASSSGQIGNYGYTF	TGTGCCAGCAGTTCGGGACAAATTGGAAACTATGGCTACACCTTC
TRBV28	TRBJ2-1	.	TRBD1	CASSSNRGRDEQFF	TGTGCCAGCAGTAGTAACAGGGGTCGCGATGAGCAGTTCTTC
TRBV20-1	TRBJ2-1	.	TRBD2	CSASSGLAQYNEQFF	TGCAGTGCTAGTTCTGGACTAGCGCAGTACAATGAGCAGTTCTTC
TRBV5-1	TRBJ2-7	.	TRBD1	CASSLRQGTEQYF	TGCGCCAGCAGCTTACGACAGGGAACGGAGCAGTACTTC
TRBV6-2/TRBV6-3	TRBJ2-7	few	.	CASRLNAGRNHEQYF	TGTGCCAGCAGACTCAATGCAGGGAGGAACCACGAGCAGTACTTC
TRBV24-1	TRBJ2-1	few	TRBD2	CATSDPSGRAYNEQFF	TGTGCCACCAGTGATCCGAGCGGGAGGGCCTACAATGAGCAGTTCTTC
TRBV6-5	TRBJ1-5	.	.	CASSSVRGSNQPQHF	TGTGCCAGCAGTTCTGTCCGGGGCAGCAATCAGCCCCAGCATTTT
TRBV4-2	TRBJ2-1	few	.	CASSTRPGSYNEQFF	TGTGCCAGCAGCACCCGTCCGGGCTCCTACAATGAGCAGTTCTTC
TRBV3-1	TRBJ2-5	.	.	CASSRPGDGEQYF	TGTGCCAGCAGCCGGCCAGGGGACGGGGAGCAGTACTTC